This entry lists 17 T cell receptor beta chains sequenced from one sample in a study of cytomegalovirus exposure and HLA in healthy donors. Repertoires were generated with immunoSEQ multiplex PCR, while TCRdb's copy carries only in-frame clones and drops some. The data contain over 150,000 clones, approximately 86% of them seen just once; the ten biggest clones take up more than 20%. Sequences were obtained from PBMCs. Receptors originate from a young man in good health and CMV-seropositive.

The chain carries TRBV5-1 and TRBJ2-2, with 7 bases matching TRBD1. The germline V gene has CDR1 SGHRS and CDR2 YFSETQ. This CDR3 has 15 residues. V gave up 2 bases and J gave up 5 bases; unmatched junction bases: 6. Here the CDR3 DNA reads TGCGCCAGCAGCTTTGGGACAGCGGAGACCGGGGAGCTGTTTTTT. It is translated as CASSFGTAETGELFF.

The DNA for the CDR3 is TGTGCCAGCAGTTACGAGTCGGGAGGGTCCTCCTACGAGCAGTACTTC. Protein product: CASSYESGGSSYEQYF. The rearrangement uses TRBV6-6 and TRBJ2-7; 8 positions match TRBD2. The germline V gene has CDR1 MNHNY and CDR2 SVGAGI (reference sequence). Trimming took 2 bases from V and 0 from J; bases not matched to a gene: 6. The CDR3 runs 16 residues.

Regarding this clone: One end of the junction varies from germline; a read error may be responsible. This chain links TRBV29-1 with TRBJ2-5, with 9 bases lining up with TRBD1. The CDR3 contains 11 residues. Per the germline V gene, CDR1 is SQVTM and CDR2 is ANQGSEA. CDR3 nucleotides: TGCAGCGTCTTCGCTCCGGGACAGGGTGACTTC. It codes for CSVFAPGQGDF.

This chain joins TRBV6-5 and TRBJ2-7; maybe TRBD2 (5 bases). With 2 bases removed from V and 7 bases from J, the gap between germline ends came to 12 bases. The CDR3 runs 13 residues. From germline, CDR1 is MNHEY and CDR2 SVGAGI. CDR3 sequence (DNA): TGTGCCAGCAGTTACGAGACTATGGGGGAGCAGTACTTC. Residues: CASSYETMGEQYF.

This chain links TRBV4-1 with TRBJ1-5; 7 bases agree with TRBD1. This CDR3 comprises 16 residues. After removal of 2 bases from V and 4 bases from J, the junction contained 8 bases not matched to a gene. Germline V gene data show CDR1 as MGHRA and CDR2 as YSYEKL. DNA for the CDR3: TGCGCCAGCAGCCAAAGGGCCGGGACAGATAATCAGCCCCAGCATTTT. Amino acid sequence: CASSQRAGTDNQPQHF.

The CDR3 nucleotides are TGCAGCGTTGAGGGAAGGGGTCCCCAAGAGACCCAGTACTTC. This encodes CSVEGRGPQETQYF. The V gene is TRBV29-1, the J gene TRBJ2-5, with D possibly being TRBD1 (5 bases). The germline CDR1 and CDR2 sequences are SQVTM and ANQGSEA. The CDR3 runs 14 residues. Trimming stripped 3 bases from V and 1 base from J, with 12 bases between. Drawing the rest from reference TRBV29-1 and TRBJ2-5, the complete variable domain is SAVISQKPSRDICQRGTSLTIQCQVDSQVTMMFWYRQQPGQSLTLIATANQGSEATYESGFVIDKFPISRPNLTFSTLTVSNMSPEDSSIYLCSVEGRGPQETQYFGPGTRLLVL.

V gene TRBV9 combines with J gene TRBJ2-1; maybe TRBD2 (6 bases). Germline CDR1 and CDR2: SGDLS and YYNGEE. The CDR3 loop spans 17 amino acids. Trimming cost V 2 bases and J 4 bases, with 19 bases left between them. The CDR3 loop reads CASSVGGVEARYNEQFF. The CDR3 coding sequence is TGTGCCAGCAGCGTCGGCGGGGTAGAGGCCAGATACAATGAGCAGTTCTTC.

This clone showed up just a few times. CDR3 coding DNA: TGTGCCAGCAGCTCCGGGACAGGGGAGCAAGAGACCCAGTACTTC. It is translated as CASSSGTGEQETQYF. This chain connects TRBV13 to TRBJ2-5; 10 bases match TRBD1. There are 15 residues in the CDR3. Germline trimming cut 4 bases from V and 2 bases from J; bases unmatched to any gene: 4. Germline values: CDR1 PRHDT, CDR2 FYEKMQ (reference sequence).

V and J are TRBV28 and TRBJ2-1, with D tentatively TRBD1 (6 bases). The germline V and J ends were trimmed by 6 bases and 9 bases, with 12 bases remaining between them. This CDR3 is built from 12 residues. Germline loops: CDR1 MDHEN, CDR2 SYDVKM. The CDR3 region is CASSRDIREQFF. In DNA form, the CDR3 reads TGTGCCAGCAGCAGGGACATTCGTGAGCAGTTCTTC.

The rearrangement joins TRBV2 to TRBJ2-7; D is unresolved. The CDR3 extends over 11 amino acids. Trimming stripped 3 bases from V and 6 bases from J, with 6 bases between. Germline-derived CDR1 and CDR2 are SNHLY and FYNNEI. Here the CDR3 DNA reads TGTGCCAGCAGTGAGAGGAGCGAGCAGTACTTC. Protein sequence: CASSERSEQYF.

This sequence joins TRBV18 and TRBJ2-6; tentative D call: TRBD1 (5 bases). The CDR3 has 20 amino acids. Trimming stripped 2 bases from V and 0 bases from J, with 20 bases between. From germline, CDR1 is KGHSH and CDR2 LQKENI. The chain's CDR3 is CASSPYDAGSVSSGANVLTF. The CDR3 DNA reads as TGTGCCAGCTCACCATACGATGCAGGGTCGGTCAGCTCTGGGGCCAACGTCCTGACTTTC.

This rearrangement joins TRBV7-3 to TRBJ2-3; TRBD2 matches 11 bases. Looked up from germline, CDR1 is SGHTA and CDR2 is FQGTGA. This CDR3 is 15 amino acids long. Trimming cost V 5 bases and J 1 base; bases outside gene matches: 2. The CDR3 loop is CASSPLAGGTDTQYF. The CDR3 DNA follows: TGTGCCAGCAGCCCACTAGCGGGGGGCACAGATACGCAGTATTTT.

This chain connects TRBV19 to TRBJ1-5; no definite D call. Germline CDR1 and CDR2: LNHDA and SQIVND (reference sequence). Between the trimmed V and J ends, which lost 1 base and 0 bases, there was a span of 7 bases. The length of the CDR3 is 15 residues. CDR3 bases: TGTGCCAGTAGTATAGGTCAGGCTAGCAATCAGCCCCAGCATTTT. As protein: CASSIGQASNQPQHF.

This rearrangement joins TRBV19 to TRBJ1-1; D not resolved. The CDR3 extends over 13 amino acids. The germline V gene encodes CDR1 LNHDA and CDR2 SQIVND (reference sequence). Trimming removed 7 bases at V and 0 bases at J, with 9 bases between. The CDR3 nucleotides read TGTGCCAGTAATGGCCCGATGAACACTGAAGCTTTCTTT. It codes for CASNGPMNTEAFF. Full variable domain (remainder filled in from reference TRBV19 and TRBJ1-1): DGGITQSPKYLFRKEGQNVTLSCEQNLNHDAMYWYRQDPGQGLRLIYYSQIVNDFQKGDIAEGYSVSREKKESFPLTVTSAQKNPTAFYLCASNGPMNTEAFFGQGTRLTVV.

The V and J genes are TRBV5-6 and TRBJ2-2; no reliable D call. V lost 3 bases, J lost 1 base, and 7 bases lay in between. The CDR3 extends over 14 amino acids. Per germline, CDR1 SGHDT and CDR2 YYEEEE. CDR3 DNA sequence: TGTGCCAGCAGCTACGGTGGGAACACCGGGGAGCTGTTTTTT. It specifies CASSYGGNTGELFF.

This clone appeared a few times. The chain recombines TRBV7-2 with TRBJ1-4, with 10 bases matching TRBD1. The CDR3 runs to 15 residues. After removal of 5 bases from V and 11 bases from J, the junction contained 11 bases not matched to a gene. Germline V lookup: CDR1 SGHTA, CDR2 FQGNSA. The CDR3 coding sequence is TGTGCCAGCAGCCCTAGAGGACAGGGGGAAGGGAAACTGTTTTTT. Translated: CASSPRGQGEGKLFF.

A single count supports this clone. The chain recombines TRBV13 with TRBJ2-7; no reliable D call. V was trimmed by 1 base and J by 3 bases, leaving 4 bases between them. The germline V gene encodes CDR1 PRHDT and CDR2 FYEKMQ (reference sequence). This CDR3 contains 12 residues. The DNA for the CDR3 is TGTGCCAGCAGCTTAGCCAGCTACGAGCAGTACTTC. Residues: CASSLASYEQYF.